These 8 T cell receptor beta chains were all obtained from the same sample, sequenced in a study of shared clonotypes between healthy human individuals (TCRdb year 2020). Library method: the immunoSEQ multiplex PCR assay. TCRdb's version of the immuneACCESS table is confined to in-frame rearrangements and falls short of the full clone set. An unresolved V gene accounts for under half of the shortfall where checked; the remainder is of unknown origin. This sample comprises hundreds of thousands of clones, more than 70% of them detected only once. Of the sample, approximately 2% is held by the ten largest clones. Sequenced sample: memory CD4+ T cells sorted from blood. Read against the paper, the sample's cell subset or site label means: CD45RA-negative fraction. Source of these receptors: a woman younger than 45 in good health.

The chain recombines TRBV19 with TRBJ2-7; TRBD1 matches 10 bases. This CDR3 is built from 15 residues. V trimming: 5 bases; J trimming: 4 bases; junction bases outside the gene matches: 8. The germline V gene has CDR1 LNHDA and CDR2 SQIVND (reference sequence). This chain's CDR3 is CASSASGTGVYEQYF. The CDR3 region has the DNA TGTGCCAGTAGTGCCTCCGGGACAGGGGTTTACGAGCAGTACTTC.

This chain connects TRBV18 to TRBJ1-1; no clear D. Germline lookup yields CDR1 KGHSH and CDR2 LQKENI. The V end was cut by 4 bases, the J end by 1 base, with 16 bases between. The CDR3 spans 16 residues. CDR3 protein: CASSQPDRPPNTEAFF. The DNA for the CDR3 is TGTGCCAGCTCACAGCCGGACCGGCCCCCGAACACTGAAGCTTTCTTT.

This clone was detected a few times. The chain has TRBV27 and TRBJ2-7, with TRBD1 as a possible D gene (5 bases). This CDR3 comprises 15 residues. Germline CDR1 is MNHEY and CDR2 is SMNVEV (reference sequence). V was trimmed by 4 bases and J by 0 bases, leaving 13 bases between them. CDR3 residues: CASSYKTGSSYEQYF. As DNA, the CDR3 is TGTGCCAGCAGTTACAAAACAGGAAGCTCCTACGAGCAGTACTTC.

The chain recombines TRBV4-2 with TRBJ2-2; TRBD2 aligns across 12 bases. The CDR3 extends over 17 amino acids. The V and J ends lost 4 bases and 3 bases, in that order; junction bases with no gene match: 6. Germline CDR1 and CDR2: LGHNA and YNFKEQ. Here the CDR3 reads CASSRLAGGQDTGELFF. CDR3 in DNA: TGTGCCAGCAGCCGCCTAGCGGGAGGGCAGGACACCGGGGAGCTGTTTTTT.

The chain is built from TRBV11-2 and TRBJ2-1; D might be TRBD2 (5 bases). The CDR3 is made up of 15 amino acids. V was pared by 7 bases and J by 4 bases, with 17 bases between. Germline CDR1 and CDR2: SGHAT and FQNNGV. The CDR3 loop reads CASTVMRVIYNEQFF. Here the CDR3 DNA reads TGTGCCAGCACTGTTATGCGGGTTATATACAATGAGCAGTTCTTC. Supplemented by reference TRBV11-2 and TRBJ2-1, the full variable domain reads EAGVAQSPRYKIIEKRQSVAFWCNPISGHATLYWYQQILGQGPKLLIQFQNNGVVDDSQLPKDRFSAERLKGVDSTLKIQPAKLEDSAVYLCASTVMRVIYNEQFFGPGTRLTVL.

The rearrangement joins TRBV6-5 to TRBJ2-2; perhaps TRBD1 as D (5 bases). V lost 7 bases and J lost 5, with 14 bases in between. The germline V gene has CDR1 MNHEY and CDR2 SVGAGI. The CDR3 consists of 14 residues. The CDR3 loop reads CASKGPGRTGELFF. In DNA form, the CDR3 reads TGTGCCAGCAAGGGTCCAGGGCGGACCGGGGAGCTGTTTTTT.

This chain uses TRBV12-5 with TRBJ2-1; 14 bases are a match to TRBD2. The CDR3 is 21 amino acids. The V segment lost 0 bases and the J segment 4 bases; nucleotides outside the gene matches: 14. Germline assignment: CDR1 LGHNT and CDR2 FRNRAP. CDR3 nucleotide sequence: TGTGCTAGTGGTTTGGTACTTGGGGGACTAGCGGGAGCAACGGGTTACAATGAGCAGTTCTTC. This codes for CASGLVLGGLAGATGYNEQFF.

The rearrangement links TRBV28 to TRBJ2-6; 7 bases fit TRBD1. J lost 4 bases, V lost 6 bases, and 9 bases had no gene match. The CDR3 runs to 16 residues. Germline V gene sequence: CDR1 MDHEN, CDR2 SYDVKM. CDR3 bases: TGTGCCAGCAGGCGCAAGGGGGCTCGCGGGGCCAACGTCCTGACTTTC. Protein product: CASRRKGARGANVLTF.